This TCR beta chain originates from a study of shared clonotypes between healthy human individuals. The authors divided CD4+ cells into CD45RA+ naive and CD45RA-negative memory subsets. This clone has only a few counts. Its antigen is unknown. The study's findings and limits: The study generally estimated greater richness for naive than memory subsets. Investigators expected sequencing depth to affect clonotype sharing among donors. It was observed that about 5% of naive CD4 clonotypes were shared across a few donors.

Trimming stripped 3 bases from V and 0 bases from J, with 4 bases between. The germline V gene has CDR1 SGHAT and CDR2 FQNNGV. This CDR3 spans 13 amino acids. Some clones are missing from TCRdb's copy, which holds only in-frame ones; the method was immunoSEQ multiplex PCR. The data hold some 1 million clones, with about 76% observed a single time. This sequence originates from a man aged 18-30 years in good health. The chain has TRBV11-2 and TRBJ2-3; D is uncertain. The sequencing input was memory CD4+ T cells sorted from blood. Subset noted: CD45RA-negative fraction. CDR3 nucleotide sequence: TGTGCCAGCAGCTTTTCTAGCACAGATACGCAGTATTTT. It yields the protein CASSFSSTDTQYF.